This TCR beta chain was documented in a study of CD8 T cells in ankylosing spondylitis (dated by TCRdb to about 2017). With respect to the entire study: T cell receptor beta repertoires were profiled in healthy donors and ankylosing spondylitis patients so that disease-linked TCR variants could be found. In total, the full study cohort was made up of roughly 110 healthy donors and 25 or so ankylosing spondylitis patients. Peripheral blood samples were taken, and synovial fluid was additionally collected from ankylosing spondylitis patients. Results the study describes overall, beyond this receptor: The disease-linked clones had a CD8+ phenotype and were found at relatively low frequencies in peripheral blood. Blood from ankylosing spondylitis patients appeared to be characterized by a TCR beta motif composed of about eight highly homologous amino acid variants. Some TCR beta motif variants had previously been reported in synovial fluid and blood of reactive arthritis patients, which suggested common disease-initiation mechanisms. The disease-linked clones were reported as significantly enriched in matched synovial fluid samples from ankylosing spondylitis patients.

This clonotype was seen ten or more times. The clone's antigen remains unknown. There are no base qualities to consult, and no much larger clone falls within one base. V was cut back by 1 base and J by 2 bases, leaving a gap of 8 bases between them. The CDR3, cysteine through phenylalanine, is 15 amino acids long. Only the CDR3 part of the read is kept: 45 bases, read in frame from the first base. From the germline V gene, CDR1 is LGHNA and CDR2 is YSLEER. The sample was run on an Illumina HiSeq 2500. TCR beta libraries were prepared by quantitative 5'-RACE with molecular barcodes. On the study's bioinformatics: A new computational method based on a probabilistic model of VDJ rearrangement was used to identify disease-linked TCR variants. TCRdb took the public reads, trimmed them with fastp at Q25, ran MiXCR for clone calling and kept in-frame beta chains. Each entry merges the rows of one CDR3 protein and shows their most common DNA and genes. TCRdb's processing, not the study's, gives the V and J calls here. The sample table contains roughly 200,000 distinct CDR3 sequences; only one count was recorded for roughly 24% of them. Under 7% of the sample is in the top ten clones.

Recombination linked TRBV4-3 to TRBJ1-4, with the D gene too uncertain to name. Sequencing was performed on blood, either unsorted or a sorted T cell fraction (not recorded which). This clonotype originated in a male donor with ankylosing spondylitis or in good health (not recorded which). The bases are TGCGCCAGCAGCCAAGCCGGCGTGACTAATGAAAAACTGTTTTTT. This sequence encodes CASSQAGVTNEKLFF.